This T cell receptor beta chain was recorded in a study of blood T cell repertoires in COVID-19 (dated by TCRdb to 2019 to 2021). Context from the whole study: Collaborator samples came from the United States, Italy and Spain and covered acute and convalescent phases of COVID-19. Samples were obtained from the ongoing ImmuneRACE study (first 160 participants) and from some 1,200 subjects provided by 6 global collaborators. A freely available public database, intended as a resource for researchers studying the immune response to SARS-CoV-2, is where the repertoires were released. Where available, HLA class I and class II types were obtained from metadata supplied by the sample provider rather than from assay-based typing. A de-identified subject ID, COVID-19 status, age in years and sex were almost always included in the sample metadata. Subjects who had been exposed to COVID-19, were actively infected with it, or had recovered from it provided the deeply sampled blood TCRbeta repertoires that made up the dataset. The prospective study material was composed of cDNA or gDNA derived from T cells, B-cell-depleted T cells, or PBMCs.

Turning to this clone: The clone's antigen remains unknown. No base quality values were provided; no much bigger clone lies one nucleotide off.

The immunoSEQ Assay, a bias-controlled multiplex PCR, was used to amplify TCRbeta CDR3 regions from genomic DNA. The original pipeline was this. Nucleated cell counts per sample were estimated from amplification of reference gene primers within the assay. To quantify the absolute abundance of each unique TCRbeta CDR3 rearrangement, sequence reads were collapsed and filtered. For each sample, productive Simpson clonality was calculated as the square root of Simpson's diversity index across productive rearrangements. TCRdb limited this immuneACCESS table to in-frame rearrangements with V and J called. A share of clones is missing; checked studies link under half to unresolved V genes, and the rest is unexplained. Clonal size and the V and J genes are those of that table, whereas D and trimming came from the DNA. The sample records about 410,000 clones, 90% of which are singletons. Around 0.6% of the sample is in the top ten clones.

What the research found in general, with its limitations: Clinical and demographic metadata were provided uncurated, with the amount varying by source and participant.

Enrolling through a virtual design, the prospective study's participants ranged in age from about 18 to 100 years and lived across more than 20 United States geographic areas. To assign participants to cohorts, the prospective study relied on clinical history that participants themselves reported in a screening survey and a study questionnaire. Recovered participants in ImmuneRACE Cohort 3 were defined as having two consecutive negative NP/OP PCR tests, clearance from a healthcare professional, or resolution of symptoms. Mobile phlebotomists in the prospective study collected whole blood, serum and a nasopharyngeal or oropharyngeal swab from every participant. Participants in the prospective study had the option to provide additional blood draws and questionnaires over a roughly 2-month period. Before DNA extraction, prospective study blood samples were shipped either frozen or at room temperature.

A distance of 15 bases separates the germline ends of V and J, which lose 5 bases and 11 bases respectively. The germline V gene (reference sequence) supplies CDR1 PRHDT and CDR2 FYEKMQ. Taken from cysteine to phenylalanine, the CDR3 has 13 residues. Only the CDR3 part of the read is kept: 39 bases, read in frame from the first base. The chain is encoded by TRBV13 joined to TRBJ1-4, with no confidently assigned D gene. This clonotype was obtained from a young man who had recovered from COVID-19. The sequenced sample was PBMCs or T cells enriched from blood (not recorded which). The DNA sequence follows: TGTGCCAGCAGCCTGAGCGGGGAAAATAAACTGTTTTTT. Translated, it gives CASSLSGENKLFF.